This entry concerns a single T cell receptor beta chain. The sample originates from a study of cytomegalovirus exposure and HLA in healthy donors. Study background: HLA-typed donors were the source of some 85 million unique TCRs, which an early data release held.

PCR used 60 Vbeta primers and 13 Jbeta primers. Profiled with immunoSEQ multiplex PCR; TCRdb holds only in-frame clones, not every one. This table holds around 160,000 clones, roughly 79% found once. The CDR3 sequence is 13 residues long. Germline assignment: CDR1 MNHNS and CDR2 SASEGT. Trimming cost V 8 bases and J 2 bases; bases outside gene matches: 5. Sequences were obtained from PBMCs. The TCR comes from a woman aged 40 to 55 in good health and CMV-seropositive. The chain recombines TRBV6-1 with TRBJ1-1, with 7 bases that match TRBD1. CDR3 sequence: CASARQGNTEAFF. The CDR3 DNA is TGTGCCAGCGCTCGACAGGGAAACACTGAAGCTTTCTTT.